This T cell receptor (beta chain) comes out of a study of PD-1 blockade in classical Hodgkin lymphoma. Time point: cycle 4 day 1 (C4D1), after five to seven weeks of nivolumab. Brentuximab vedotin exposure varied, and every patient relapsed after autologous stem cell transplantation. Findings of the study overall: Complete responders' diversity at baseline resembled that of newly diagnosed patients.

Details on this clone: Its antigen is as yet unknown.

From germline, CDR1 is SGHRS and CDR2 YFSETQ. The CDR3 loop spans 13 amino acids. V was pared by 1 base and J by 4 bases, with 5 bases between. Assay used: immunoSEQ multiplex PCR; TCRdb lists only in-frame clones, some missing. The sample yields almost 95,000 clones, about 83% seen once. The clonotype comes from a human donor with classical Hodgkin lymphoma. V gene TRBV5-1 combines with J gene TRBJ2-2, with D uncertain. The source material was peripheral blood mononuclear cells (PBMCs), sampled before the fourth cycle of nivolumab. CDR3 sequence reads: CASSLSGTGELFF. CDR3 nucleotides: TGCGCCAGCAGCTTGAGTGGCACCGGGGAGCTGTTTTTT.